A selection of T cell receptor beta chains follows, all from one sample in a study of blood T cell repertoires in COVID-19. Profiled with immunoSEQ multiplex PCR; TCRdb holds only in-frame clones, not every one. Among hundreds of thousands of clones, approximately 86% were seen once, and the ten largest hold over 1%. Sequenced material: peripheral blood. Receptor source: a man in his 70s with acute or convalescent COVID-19. The CDR3 runs from the conserved cysteine through the conserved F or W. D genes are given only for firm matches. Not all rows give a size; the values are once, few, many and, for expanded clones, a class.

abundance	len	v_gene	d_gene	j_gene	CDR3aa	CDR3nt
.	16	TRBV4-3	.	TRBJ1-2	CASSQESPGALGGYTF	TGCGCCAGCAGCCAAGAGTCGCCAGGGGCCCTAGGTGGCTACACCTTC
.	16	TRBV27	.	TRBJ1-5	CASSLLGQSSNQPQHF	TGTGCCAGCAGTTTACTGGGGCAGAGTAGCAATCAGCCCCAGCATTTT
once	15	TRBV5-1	.	TRBJ2-1	CASSYVAGDYNEQFF	TGCGCCAGCAGCTACGTGGCAGGCGACTACAATGAGCAGTTCTTC
.	14	TRBV29-1	TRBD2	TRBJ2-7	CSVRSSGPTYEQYF	TGCAGCGTGAGATCTAGCGGTCCTACCTACGAGCAGTACTTC
.	14	TRBV5-5	.	TRBJ1-2	CASSLRQGGYGYTF	TGTGCCAGCAGCTTGAGGCAGGGAGGCTATGGCTACACCTTC
.	12	TRBV2	.	TRBJ2-4	CASRGDIPESQF	TGTGCCAGCAGGGGAGACATCCCCGAAAGTCAATTC
.	13	TRBV19	.	TRBJ1-5	CATQDRQDQPQHF	TGTGCCACGCAAGACAGGCAGGATCAGCCCCAGCATTTT
.	15	TRBV6-5	.	TRBJ1-1	CASSYSYRSGTEAFF	TGTGCCAGCAGTTACTCGTACAGGAGTGGGACTGAAGCTTTCTTT
.	15	TRBV28	TRBD1	TRBJ1-2	CASSSPTGTNYGYTF	TGTGCCAGCAGTTCCCCGACAGGGACTAACTATGGCTACACCTTC
.	14	TRBV28	TRBD2	TRBJ2-7	CASRTGTSLYEQYF	TGTGCCAGCAGAACCGGGACTAGCCTCTACGAGCAGTACTTC
many	15	TRBV3-1/TRBV3-2	TRBD1	TRBJ1-2	CASSPGTAGFYGYTF	TGTGCCAGCAGCCCCGGGACAGCCGGATTCTATGGCTACACCTTC
.	14	TRBV30	.	TRBJ2-2	CAGGSDSNTGELFF	TGTGCAGGCGGGTCCGATTCGAACACCGGGGAGCTGTTTTTT
.	18	TRBV9	.	TRBJ1-1	CASSVGSGSSAGWSEAFF	TGTGCCAGCAGCGTAGGTTCTGGATCGTCGGCAGGGTGGTCTGAAGCTTTCTTT
.	17	TRBV4-1	TRBD2	TRBJ2-7	CASSQDAGGSAPYEQYF	TGCGCCAGCAGCCAAGATGCGGGCGGGAGCGCTCCCTACGAGCAGTACTTC
.	15	TRBV4-2	TRBD2	TRBJ2-7	CASRQGLADTYEQYF	TGTGCCAGCAGACAGGGACTAGCGGACACCTACGAGCAGTACTTC
.	12	TRBV18	.	TRBJ2-5	CASSPRGETQYF	TGTGCCAGCTCACCAAGAGGAGAGACCCAGTACTTC
once	13	TRBV6-1	.	TRBJ2-3	CASSDLGLGTQYF	TGTGCCAGCAGTGATCTGGGGCTGGGTACGCAGTATTTT
.	16	TRBV6-5	TRBD1	TRBJ2-5	CASSYSRTGGKETQYF	TGTGCCAGCAGTTACTCGAGGACAGGGGGGAAAGAGACCCAGTACTTC
.	20	TRBV4-1	TRBD1	TRBJ1-6	CASSQDLLALGRQGRSPLHF	TGCGCCAGCAGCCAAGATCTCCTCGCGTTGGGGAGACAGGGGAGATCACCCCTCCACTTT
once	13	TRBV2	.	TRBJ1-6	CASRGTGTSPLHF	TGTGCCAGCAGGGGAACAGGGACTTCACCCCTCCACTTT
.	14	TRBV6-2/TRBV6-3	.	TRBJ2-2	CASSNTQGSGELFF	TGTGCCAGCAGTAACACGCAGGGATCCGGGGAGCTGTTTTTT
.	16	TRBV7-9	.	TRBJ2-3	CASSYPRTKVTDTQYF	TGTGCCAGCAGCTACCCCCGGACTAAAGTCACAGATACGCAGTATTTT
.	15	TRBV7-2	.	TRBJ1-6	CASSLGGVYNSPLHF	TGTGCCAGCAGCTTGGGAGGGGTATATAATTCACCCCTCCACTTT
.	15	TRBV18	.	TRBJ1-3	CASSPEGVSGNTIYF	TGTGCCAGCTCACCTGAGGGAGTCTCTGGAAACACCATATATTTT
.	13	TRBV30	.	TRBJ2-4	CAGEAVAKNIQYF	TGTGCCGGGGAGGCGGTAGCCAAAAACATTCAGTACTTC
few	15	TRBV27	.	TRBJ1-5	CASSFSGESNQPQHF	TGTGCCAGCAGTTTCTCTGGGGAGAGCAATCAGCCCCAGCATTTT
.	13	TRBV7-9	.	TRBJ1-2	CASSQTGKYGYTF	TGTGCCAGCAGCCAGACGGGGAAATATGGCTACACCTTC
.	16	TRBV6-2/TRBV6-3	TRBD2	TRBJ2-5	CASSYSGTGGRETQYF	TGTGCCAGCAGTTACTCTGGAACGGGAGGGAGGGAGACCCAGTACTTC
.	15	TRBV3-1/TRBV3-2	TRBD1	TRBJ1-6	CASSQVDRGGSPLHF	TGTGCCAGCAGCCAAGTGGACAGGGGAGGGTCACCCCTCCACTTT
.	13	TRBV10-3	TRBD1	TRBJ2-7	CAIRGTGFYEQYF	TGTGCCATCAGGGGGACAGGGTTCTACGAGCAGTACTTC
.	19	TRBV15	TRBD2	TRBJ2-7	CATSRGGGLAGRSSYEQYF	TGTGCCACCAGCAGAGGAGGGGGACTAGCGGGCCGAAGCTCCTACGAGCAGTACTTC
.	15	TRBV5-6	.	TRBJ2-5	CASSLFRGSGETQYF	TGTGCCAGCAGCTTATTTCGAGGGAGCGGGGAGACCCAGTACTTC
.	13	TRBV13	.	TRBJ2-7	CASSWSGSYEQYF	TGTGCCAGCAGTTGGAGTGGTTCCTACGAGCAGTACTTC
once	14	TRBV5-4	.	TRBJ1-6	CASSLTGGNSPLHF	TGTGCCAGCAGCTTGACCGGGGGAAATTCACCCCTCCACTTT
.	15	TRBV7-2	.	TRBJ1-5	CASSSNRDGNQPQHF	TGTGCCAGCAGCTCAAACAGGGACGGCAATCAGCCCCAGCATTTT
.	14	TRBV7-2	.	TRBJ2-7	CASSSYSGSYEQYF	TGTGCCAGCAGCTCGTATAGCGGTTCCTACGAGCAGTACTTC
.	15	TRBV9	.	TRBJ2-1	CASSVGQAAYNEQFF	TGTGCCAGCAGCGTAGGACAGGCAGCCTACAATGAGCAGTTCTTC
.	15	TRBV24-1	TRBD1	TRBJ1-1	CATSDPRQGDTEAFF	TGTGCCACCAGTGACCCTCGACAGGGGGACACTGAAGCTTTCTTT
.	14	TRBV2	.	TRBJ2-7	CASSSQGKGYEQYF	TGTGCCAGCAGCAGTCAGGGTAAGGGCTACGAGCAGTACTTC
.	15	TRBV6-6	TRBD2	TRBJ2-3	CASSYGLAGTDTQYF	TGTGCCAGCAGTTACGGACTAGCAGGCACAGATACGCAGTATTTT
.	12	TRBV19	.	TRBJ1-2	CASSRGSYGYTF	TGTGCCAGTAGCCGCGGCTCATATGGCTACACCTTC
.	11	TRBV20-1	.	TRBJ2-2	CSAGGGGELFF	TGCAGTGCCGGGGGAGGCGGGGAGCTGTTTTTT
.	13	TRBV4-1	.	TRBJ1-5	CASGPGVDQPQHF	TGCGCCAGCGGGCCAGGGGTCGATCAGCCCCAGCATTTT
.	15	TRBV2	TRBD2	TRBJ2-5	CASSGTSGSVETQYF	TGTGCCAGCAGCGGGACTAGCGGGAGCGTCGAGACCCAGTACTTC
once	14	TRBV6-2/TRBV6-3	TRBD1	TRBJ2-7	CASSQGQDYYEQYF	TGTGCCAGCAGCCAAGGACAGGATTACTACGAGCAGTACTTC
.	15	TRBV4-2	.	TRBJ1-3	CASSQVQSAGNTIYF	TGTGCCAGCAGCCAAGTACAATCTGCTGGAAACACCATATATTTT
.	13	TRBV6-5	.	TRBJ1-4	CASIETTWEKLFF	TGTGCCAGCATCGAGACAACCTGGGAAAAACTGTTTTTT
.	12	TRBV19	.	TRBJ1-4	CAKGQLHEKLFF	TGTGCCAAAGGACAGCTTCATGAAAAACTGTTTTTT
.	17	TRBV19	TRBD2	TRBJ2-2	CASSPSVGRGNTGELFF	TGTGCCAGTAGCCCCTCGGTAGGGAGGGGGAACACCGGGGAGCTGTTTTTT
.	15	TRBV19	TRBD1	TRBJ2-1	CASSPRGLSYNEQFF	TGTGCCAGTAGTCCGAGGGGGCTATCTTACAATGAGCAGTTCTTC
few	16	TRBV6-2/TRBV6-3	TRBD1	TRBJ1-5	CASSATGTDSNQPQHF	TGTGCCAGCAGTGCGACAGGGACGGATAGCAATCAGCCCCAGCATTTT
.	16	TRBV2	TRBD2	TRBJ2-2	CASSVTSGRAGGELFF	TGTGCCAGCAGCGTTACTAGCGGGAGGGCCGGCGGGGAGCTGTTTTTT